These 15 T cell receptor beta chains were sequenced from one sample in a study of CD8 T cells in ankylosing spondylitis. MiXCR was run by TCRdb on the 5' RACE reads, yielding one entry per CDR3 protein. The sample includes about 340,000 distinct CDR3 sequences, about 14% of them seen just once. Sequencing used blood, either unsorted or a sorted T cell fraction (not recorded which). All receptors come from a male donor with ankylosing spondylitis or in good health (not recorded which).

In this sample, this clonotype turned up many times. The genes are TRBV3-1 and TRBJ1-1, with unresolved D. Germline CDR1 reads LGHDT; CDR2 reads YNNKEL (reference sequence). CDR3 length: 12 amino acids. Trimming cost V 4 bases and J 2 bases, with 5 bases left between them. CDR3 in amino acids: CASSPPNTEAFF. The CDR3 nucleotides read TGTGCCAGCAGCCCACCTAACACTGAAGCTTTCTTT.

The chain carries TRBV2 and TRBJ2-7, with 12 bases lining up with TRBD2. The CDR3 runs to 16 residues. The germline V gene has CDR1 SNHLY and CDR2 FYNNEI. The V gene end was trimmed by 4 bases and the J gene end by 4 bases; junction bases not matched to a gene: 8. Here the CDR3 reads CASSVTSGSESYEQYF. In DNA, the CDR3 is TGTGCCAGCAGTGTGACTAGCGGGAGCGAATCTTACGAGCAGTACTTC.

The CDR3, as DNA: TGCGCCAGCAGCGCGGACCTATACGAGCAGTACTTC. Residues: CASSADLYEQYF. V is TRBV5-1 and J is TRBJ2-7; D remains unclear. The CDR3 consists of 12 residues. The germline V gene has CDR1 SGHRS and CDR2 YFSETQ. V gave up 4 bases and J gave up 4 bases, with 9 bases separating them.

The chain carries TRBV5-1 and TRBJ2-3, with 7 bases matching TRBD2. Germline CDR1 SGHRS, CDR2 YFSETQ. The length of the CDR3 is 15 residues. The V gene end was trimmed by 4 bases and the J gene end by 3 bases; junction bases not matched to a gene: 8. CDR3: CASSPFSGGTDTQYF. In nucleotides, the CDR3 is TGCGCCAGCAGCCCTTTCTCGGGAGGAACAGATACGCAGTATTTT.

This chain uses TRBV12-3 or TRBV12-4 with TRBJ2-1; 12 bases line up with TRBD2. CDR3 length: 14 amino acids. J lost 5 bases, V lost 7 bases, and 3 bases had no gene match. The CDR3 nucleotides are TGTGCCAGCAATCTAGCGGGGGGGAACAATGAGCAGTTCTTC. Translating gives CASNLAGGNNEQFF.

The chain combines TRBV5-4 with TRBJ2-3; D unresolved. Germline V gene data show CDR1 as SGHNT and CDR2 as YYREEE (reference sequence). Trimming stripped 0 bases from V and 5 bases from J, with 4 bases between. The CDR3 runs to 12 residues. The CDR3 DNA reads as TGTGCCAGCAGCTTGGGTGAAGATACGCAGTATTTT. This translates into CASSLGEDTQYF.

The V gene is TRBV28, the J gene TRBJ2-3, with 12 bases identical to TRBD1. This CDR3 comprises 13 residues. Germline V gene sequence: CDR1 MDHEN, CDR2 SYDVKM. The J segment lost 5 bases and the V segment lost 8 bases, leaving 2 bases of the junction unmatched. CDR3 coding DNA: TGTGCCAGCCGGGACAGGGGGCTAGATACGCAGTATTTT. Translated: CASRDRGLDTQYF.

The gene calls are TRBV5-1 and TRBJ2-2; D unclear. The CDR3 loop spans 15 amino acids. The V gene's germline CDR1 is SGHRS and CDR2 YFSETQ. V lost 7 bases and J lost 7, with 20 bases in between. The CDR3 here is CASRLPGAVGGELFF. Written as DNA, the CDR3 is TGCGCCAGCCGCCTCCCCGGTGCCGTAGGCGGGGAGCTGTTTTTT.

This clonotype has only a few counts. V usage is TRBV6-6 and J usage is TRBJ1-6; no clear D. There are 13 residues in the CDR3. Germline V CDR1 and CDR2: MNHNY, SVGAGI (reference sequence). The ends were cut back, 4 bases at V and 10 bases at J, with 11 bases in the middle. CDR3 coding DNA: TGTGCCAGCAGTTCGAGGGTTTTATCACCCCTCCACTTT. Translating gives CASSSRVLSPLHF.

This clonotype turned up a few times. The chain links TRBV4-1 to TRBJ2-5, with TRBD2 identical over 8 bases. The length of the CDR3 is 17 residues. CDR1 is MGHRA, CDR2 YSYEKL, per germline. Trimming at V came to 0 bases and at J to 4 bases, leaving 10 bases not matched to a gene. CDR3 DNA: TGCGCCAGCAGCCAAGAGGGTTGGGGGCGGGAGGCAGAGACCCAGTACTTC. It translates to CASSQEGWGREAETQYF.

There are many counts of this clonotype. The chain employs TRBV5-1 and TRBJ2-3, with D perhaps matching TRBD2 (6 bases). Germline V lookup: CDR1 SGHRS, CDR2 YFSETQ. With 0 bases removed from V and 1 base from J, the gap between germline ends came to 9 bases. The CDR3 runs 15 residues. CDR3 residues: CASSLEGGRTDTQYF. The CDR3 bases are TGCGCCAGCAGCTTGGAGGGAGGACGCACAGATACGCAGTATTTT.

This chain uses TRBV5-5 with TRBJ1-1, with D unclear. Trimming pared 1 base from V and 10 bases from J, leaving 11 bases between. Per the germline V gene, CDR1 is SGHKS and CDR2 is YYEKEE (reference sequence). CDR3 length: 12 amino acids. DNA of the CDR3: TGTGCCAGCAGCTTGAATCAAAAGCGAGCTTTCTTT. As protein: CASSLNQKRAFF.

The rearrangement joins TRBV12-3 or TRBV12-4 to TRBJ1-5; 9 bases are a match to TRBD1. V lost 5 bases to trimming and J lost 6 bases; unmatched junction nucleotides: 14. The CDR3 totals 17 residues. The CDR3 loop reads CASSVGTTGGLGQPQHF. CDR3 sequence (DNA): TGTGCCAGCAGTGTAGGAACGACAGGGGGTTTGGGTCAGCCCCAGCATTTT.

This clonotype was detected only a few times. The CDR3 nucleotides are TGCAGTGCTAGTCCGGAAATGAGTACTGAAGCTTTCTTT. Translating it yields CSASPEMSTEAFF. The V and J genes are TRBV20-1 and TRBJ1-1, with D uncertain. Germline CDR1 and CDR2: DFQATT and SNEGSKA (reference sequence). CDR3 size: 13 residues. V was clipped by 3 bases and J by 5 bases, with 13 bases between them.

This clonotype has a count of ten or more. This chain connects TRBV12-3 or TRBV12-4 to TRBJ2-1; D unclear. Trimming removed 3 bases at V and 9 bases at J, with 6 bases between. CDR3 size: 11 residues. CDR3 amino acids: CASSFLFEQFF. CDR3 DNA: TGTGCCAGCAGTTTCCTTTTTGAGCAGTTCTTC.